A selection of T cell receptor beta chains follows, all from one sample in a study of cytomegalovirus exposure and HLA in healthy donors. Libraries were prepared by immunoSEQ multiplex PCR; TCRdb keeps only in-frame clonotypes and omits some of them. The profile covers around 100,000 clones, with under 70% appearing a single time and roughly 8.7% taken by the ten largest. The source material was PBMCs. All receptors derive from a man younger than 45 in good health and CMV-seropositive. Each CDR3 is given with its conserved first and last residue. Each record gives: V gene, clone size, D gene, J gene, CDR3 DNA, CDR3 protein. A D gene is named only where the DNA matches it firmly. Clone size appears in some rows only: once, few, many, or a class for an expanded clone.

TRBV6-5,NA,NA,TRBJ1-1,TGTGCCAGCAGTTACTCTCTGAGGGTGCCTGAAGCTTTCTTT,CASSYSLRVPEAFF
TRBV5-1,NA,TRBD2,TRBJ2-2,TGCGCCAGCAGCTTGGAATCTATGGGGGGGGCCGGGGAGCTGTTTTTT,CASSLESMGGAGELFF
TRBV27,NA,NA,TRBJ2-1,TGTGCCAGCACCCGGTTTTCGGGTAATGAGCAGTTCTTC,CASTRFSGNEQFF
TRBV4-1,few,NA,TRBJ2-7,TGCGCCAGCAGCCAAGATTTCCTCTCCTACGAGCAGTACTTC,CASSQDFLSYEQYF
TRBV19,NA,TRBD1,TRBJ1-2,TGTGCCAGCGACCCCGGGACAGGGGTCTATGGCTACACCTTC,CASDPGTGVYGYTF
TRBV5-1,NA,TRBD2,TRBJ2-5,TGCGCCAGCAGCACCTCGGGGGGGGAGACCCAGTACTTC,CASSTSGGETQYF
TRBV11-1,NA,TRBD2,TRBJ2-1,TGTGCCAGCAGCGGGAGCGGGAACTACTACAATGAGCAGTTCTTC,CASSGSGNYYNEQFF
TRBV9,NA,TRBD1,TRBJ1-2,TGTGCCAGCAGCGTTGGTACAGGGGGCGCCCCGGTCGGCTACACCTTC,CASSVGTGGAPVGYTF
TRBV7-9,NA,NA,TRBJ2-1,TGTGCCAGCAGGGTCACTAGGGACAATGAGCAGTTCTTC,CASRVTRDNEQFF
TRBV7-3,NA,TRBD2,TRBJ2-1,TGTGCCAGCAGCTTCGGACTAGCGGATCACAATGAGCAGTTCTTC,CASSFGLADHNEQFF
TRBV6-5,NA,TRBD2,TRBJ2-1,TGTGCCAGCAGTTACCGAAGGACTAGGATATACAATGAGCAGTTCTTC,CASSYRRTRIYNEQFF